What follows describes a single T cell receptor beta chain. This record belongs to a study of cytomegalovirus exposure and HLA in healthy donors. The PCR had 60 Vbeta and 13 Jbeta primers. Method: immunoSEQ multiplex PCR; TCRdb's copy keeps in-frame clones and lacks some. Among roughly 150,000 clones listed, 75% to 85% were seen once. Germline V gene sequence: CDR1 MGHRA, CDR2 YSYEKL. The CDR3 loop spans 15 amino acids. The V end was cut by 6 bases, the J end by 6 bases, with 18 bases between. The chain recombines TRBV4-1 with TRBJ1-3, with a weak D call TRBD1 (6 bases). The sequenced material came from PBMCs. This receptor was obtained from a girl aged 2-10 years in good health and CMV-seropositive. The CDR3 DNA sequence: TGCGCCAGCAGGACAACTACAGGGTTTGAAAACACCATATATTTT. Residues: CASRTTTGFENTIYF.